A single sample gave rise to the 26 T cell receptor beta chains below, sequenced in a study of spatial heterogeneity in lung cancer (dated by TCRdb to about 2019). The time point label, as the study defines it: sample taken at primary tumor resection. Without any cell sorting, TCR sequencing was performed on whole RNA extracted either from tumor and nontumor lung tissue or from cryopreserved PBMC samples. To prepare the library, 5' RACE was applied. TCRdb shows the sequencer as NextSeq 500. In-frame beta chains were kept once TCRdb had trimmed the public reads at Q25 with fastp and called clones with MiXCR. A single entry per CDR3 protein holds the most common genes and DNA from its merged rows. In this sample the table shows 7,000 or so distinct CDR3 sequences, 5% to 5.5% of which occur a single time. The ten largest account for 8% to 9.5% of the sample. Sequencing used normal lung tissue next to the tumor, obtained at surgery. The receptors come from a female donor with early-stage non-small cell lung cancer.

This clonotype was detected ten times or more. This sequence joins TRBV11-2 and TRBJ1-1; D uncertain. Germline assignment: CDR1 SGHAT and CDR2 FQNNGV. The CDR3 has 15 amino acids. Trimming removed 5 bases at V and 4 bases at J, with 17 bases between. CDR3 bases: TGTGCCAGCAGCCCCCCCGGGCGGGGAGGCACTGAAGCTTTCTTT. Its translation: CASSPPGRGGTEAFF.

There are many counts of this clonotype. The chain uses TRBV28 and TRBJ2-1; no clear D. From germline, CDR1 is MDHEN and CDR2 SYDVKM. V lost 5 bases to trimming and J lost 5 bases, with 7 bases between them. This CDR3 contains 12 residues. The chain's CDR3 is CASSLPNNEQFF. As DNA, the CDR3 is TGTGCCAGCAGTCTACCCAACAATGAGCAGTTCTTC. The full variable domain, with the rest looked up from reference TRBV28 and TRBJ2-1, is DVKVTQSSRYLVKRTGEKVFLECVQDMDHENMFWYRQDPGLGLRLIYFSYDVKMKEKGDIPEGYSVSREKKERFSLILESASTNQTSMYLCASSLPNNEQFFGPGTRLTVL.

V is TRBV6-1 and J is TRBJ1-2; TRBD1 is a possible D gene (5 bases). Trimming removed 1 base at V and 8 bases at J, with 14 bases between. The CDR3 sequence is 14 residues long. Germline lookup yields CDR1 MNHNS and CDR2 SASEGT. CDR3 coding DNA: TGTGCCAGCAGTGAAGAACTACAGGCCGGGGGCTACACCTTC. Translated, it gives CASSEELQAGGYTF.

The rearrangement uses TRBV29-1 and TRBJ1-3; no clear D. Germline CDR1 SQVTM, CDR2 ANQGSEA. The CDR3 totals 13 residues. The ends were cut back, 5 bases at V and 0 bases at J, with 8 bases in the middle. CDR3 DNA: TGCAGCGTTCTGAGAAACTCTGGAAACACCATATATTTT. This sequence encodes CSVLRNSGNTIYF.

This clonotype was counted at least ten times. The V and J genes are TRBV12-3 or TRBV12-4 and TRBJ2-7; D unresolved. The CDR3 has 13 residues. V shed 3 bases and J shed 1 base, with 7 bases lying between them. The CDR3 nucleotides read TGTGCCAGCAGTTTCGGGTTATCCTACGAGCAGTACTTC. Its translation is CASSFGLSYEQYF.

The rearrangement links TRBV5-1 to TRBJ2-1, with 11 bases that match TRBD2. V dropped 4 bases and J dropped 16; count of bases not matched to a gene: 7. This CDR3 spans 12 amino acids. Per germline, CDR1 SGHRS and CDR2 YFSETQ. The CDR3 loop reads CASSAGTSGLFF. The DNA of the CDR3 is TGCGCCAGCAGCGCCGGGACTAGCGGACTCTTCTTC.

In its sample, this clonotype was seen many times. The chain recombines TRBV5-1 with TRBJ2-6; D remains ambiguous. Germline V gene sequence: CDR1 SGHRS, CDR2 YFSETQ. CDR3 length: 20 residues. V gave up 0 bases and J gave up 2 bases, with 21 bases separating them. The CDR3 sequence: CASSLATPWAVIAGANVLTF. In nucleotides, the CDR3 is TGCGCCAGCAGCTTGGCCACCCCGTGGGCGGTAATCGCTGGGGCCAACGTCCTGACTTTC.

At least ten counts were recorded for this clonotype. This chain uses TRBV5-6 with TRBJ1-1; 9 positions agree with TRBD1. Germline V lookup: CDR1 SGHDT, CDR2 YYEEEE. Germline trimming cut 4 bases from V and 0 bases from J; bases unmatched to any gene: 1. CDR3 length: 14 residues. For the CDR3, the DNA is TGTGCCAGCAGCCGGGACAGGGTGAACACTGAAGCTTTCTTT. This encodes CASSRDRVNTEAFF.

This clonotype was detected ten times or more. This chain connects TRBV6-5 to TRBJ2-2, with D unresolved. Germline-derived CDR1 and CDR2 are MNHEY and SVGAGI. The ends were cut back, 5 bases at V and 1 base at J, with 2 bases in the middle. The CDR3 runs to 12 residues. CDR3 in DNA: TGTGCCAGCAGTGGGAACACCGGGGAGCTGTTTTTT. This codes for CASSGNTGELFF.

The table lists this clonotype with many counts. The chain employs TRBV5-1 and TRBJ2-3; D ambiguous. The CDR3 spans 15 residues. V was shortened by 1 base and J by 0 bases, with 9 bases between the two germline ends. Per the germline V gene, CDR1 is SGHRS and CDR2 is YFSETQ. This chain's CDR3 is CASSLYSTSTDTQYF. The CDR3 nucleotides read TGCGCCAGCAGCTTGTACAGCACCAGCACAGATACGCAGTATTTT.

This clonotype was seen many times. In DNA, the CDR3 is TGTGCCAGCAGAATGACAGGGGTTTCCTACGAGCAGTACTTC. The encoded protein is CASRMTGVSYEQYF. The chain uses TRBV2 and TRBJ2-7, with 8 bases lining up with TRBD1. Looked up from germline, CDR1 is SNHLY and CDR2 is FYNNEI. Trimming took 6 bases from V and 1 from J; bases not matched to a gene: 5. The CDR3 loop spans 14 amino acids.

In its sample, this clonotype ranks as medium-sized. This sequence joins TRBV20-1 and TRBJ2-2; D is unclear. Trimming removed 0 bases at V and 6 bases at J, with 8 bases between. Germline CDR1 and CDR2: DFQATT and SNEGSKA (reference sequence). CDR3 length equals 13 residues. The CDR3 bases are TGCAGTGCTAGAGATGCGGCAGCCGGGGAGCTGTTTTTT. Its translation: CSARDAAAGELFF.

This clonotype is medium-sized by share. This chain uses TRBV5-1 with TRBJ2-2, with unresolved D. CDR1 and CDR2 (germline): SGHRS, YFSETQ. The ends were cut back, 4 bases at V and 4 bases at J, with 8 bases in the middle. This CDR3 contains 13 residues. The DNA of the CDR3 is TGCGCCAGCAGCCCCCGGACCACCGGGGAGCTGTTTTTT. Translated: CASSPRTTGELFF.

This clonotype occurred a few times. This sequence joins TRBV7-9 and TRBJ1-4; D ambiguous. CDR1 SEHNR and CDR2 FQNEAQ come from the germline V gene (reference sequence). The CDR3 has 16 amino acids. V dropped 4 bases and J dropped 10 bases, with 22 bases sitting between them. CDR3 residues: CASSSFKVLRVGKLFF. CDR3 coding DNA: TGTGCCAGCAGCTCATTCAAGGTTCTTAGGGTTGGAAAACTGTTTTTT.

This clonotype was counted ten times or more. The V gene is TRBV10-2, the J gene TRBJ2-5, with D unclear. The V and J ends lost 6 bases and 1 base respectively, with 9 bases between them. Germline V CDR1 and CDR2: WSHSY, SAAADI. The CDR3 totals 13 residues. CDR3 residues: CASSDLLQETQYF. The CDR3 region has the DNA TGCGCCAGCAGCGACCTCCTCCAAGAGACCCAGTACTTC.

The table lists this clonotype with a few counts. The V gene is TRBV19, the J gene TRBJ1-1, with 9 positions matching TRBD1. V shed 5 bases and J 2 bases; nucleotides not matched to a gene: 6. This CDR3 spans 15 amino acids. Germline CDR1 is LNHDA and CDR2 is SQIVND (reference sequence). The CDR3 DNA sequence: TGTGCCAGTAGTCTGGGACAGGGCCCCAACACTGAAGCTTTCTTT. It is translated as CASSLGQGPNTEAFF.

This clonotype is categorized as medium-sized. The chain has TRBV3-1 and TRBJ1-1; TRBD1 aligns across 7 bases. Trimming cost V 4 bases and J 3 bases; bases outside gene matches: 5. CDR3 length equals 14 residues. Germline V gene data show CDR1 as LGHDT and CDR2 as YNNKEL (reference sequence). The CDR3 DNA sequence: TGTGCCAGCAGCCGCCAGGGGGACCACACTGAAGCTTTCTTT. Protein product: CASSRQGDHTEAFF.

This clonotype appeared a few times. The chain links TRBV27 to TRBJ2-7, with 10 bases identical to TRBD1. With 2 bases clipped from V and 3 bases from J, the junction kept 4 bases outside the gene matches. This CDR3 has 15 residues. CDR1 is MNHEY and CDR2 is SMNVEV in the germline V gene (reference sequence). CDR3 residues: CASSLKGQGFYEQYF. The CDR3 bases are TGTGCCAGCAGTTTAAAGGGACAGGGGTTCTACGAGCAGTACTTC.

This clonotype is medium-sized within its sample. The chain has TRBV20-1 and TRBJ2-7, with a tentative D call TRBD2 (8 bases). CDR1 is DFQATT and CDR2 is SNEGSKA in the germline V gene (reference sequence). The CDR3 consists of 12 residues. V lost 5 bases and J lost 7, with 15 bases in between. The CDR3 here is CSAREGASEQYF. CDR3 in DNA: TGCAGTGCTCGGGAGGGGGCTAGTGAGCAGTACTTC.

This chain joins TRBV7-8 and TRBJ2-3; a weak D match, TRBD2 (6 bases). The germline V and J ends were trimmed by 4 bases and 3 bases, with 20 bases remaining between them. The CDR3 covers 17 residues. The germline V gene encodes CDR1 SGHVS and CDR2 FQNEAQ. The CDR3 here is CASSSTTSLSGTDTQYF. The DNA for the CDR3 is TGTGCCAGCAGCTCCACAACCTCCTTAAGCGGGACAGATACGCAGTATTTT.

This clonotype was seen ten or more times. The V call is TRBV12-3 or TRBV12-4, the J call TRBJ2-7; D is undetermined. The CDR3 consists of 14 residues. Trimming left V 1 base short and J 6 bases short, with 13 bases between. CDR3 region: CASSLDSLAGEQYF. The CDR3 bases are TGTGCCAGCAGTTTAGACAGCCTGGCTGGCGAGCAGTACTTC.

This clonotype occurred many times. The chain links TRBV19 to TRBJ2-6; 7 positions match TRBD1. Germline CDR1 is LNHDA and CDR2 is SQIVND (reference sequence). The CDR3 is 16 residues long. CDR3 DNA sequence: TGTGACGGTGCGTGGGGACAGTCCTCTGGGGCCAACGTCCTGACTTTC. This translates into CDGAWGQSSGANVLTF.

In its sample, this clonotype ranks as medium-sized. CDR3 coding DNA: TGTGCCAGCAGGAGGACGGAGACCTGGGAGACCCAGTACTTC. Translation: CASRRTETWETQYF. The genes are TRBV2 and TRBJ2-5; D uncertain. The CDR3 loop spans 14 amino acids. The V gene lost 6 bases and the J gene lost 5 bases, with 16 bases spanning the gap. The germline gives CDR1 SNHLY, CDR2 FYNNEI.

By proportion, this clonotype is medium-sized (0.01 to 0.1%). J is TRBJ2-7 and V is TRBV28, with D unclear. The length of the CDR3 is 14 residues. The ends were cut back, 8 bases at V and 2 bases at J, with 16 bases in the middle. CDR1 and CDR2 from the germline V gene are MDHEN and SYDVKM. CDR3 bases: TGTGCCAGCCGCGAGGTCCTGCACCCCTACGAGCAGTACTTC. Its translation: CASREVLHPYEQYF. The full variable domain, with the rest looked up from reference TRBV28 and TRBJ2-7, is DVKVTQSSRYLVKRTGEKVFLECVQDMDHENMFWYRQDPGLGLRLIYFSYDVKMKEKGDIPEGYSVSREKKERFSLILESASTNQTSMYLCASREVLHPYEQYFGPGTRLTVT.

The J gene is TRBJ1-2, the V gene TRBV28, with 7 bases matching TRBD1. The V segment lost 6 bases and the J segment 3 bases; nucleotides outside the gene matches: 7. The CDR3 sequence is 14 residues long. Germline V gene lookup returns CDR1 MDHEN and CDR2 SYDVKM. Here the CDR3 reads CASRTGTEDYGYTF. In DNA, the CDR3 is TGTGCCAGCAGAACCGGGACAGAGGACTATGGCTACACCTTC.

This clonotype was counted many times. V is TRBV6-5 and J is TRBJ2-1; 10 bases agree with TRBD2. Losses at the gene ends were 4 bases for V and 8 bases for J; bases not matched to a gene: 11. The CDR3 is 16 amino acids. The germline CDR1 and CDR2 sequences are MNHEY and SVGAGI. The CDR3 DNA reads as TGTGCCAGCAGTTTATTAGCGGGAGGCGGGCGCGATGAGCAGTTCTTC. Its translation: CASSLLAGGGRDEQFF.